The entry below gives a single TCR beta chain sequence along with its context. Per the germline V gene, CDR1 is MNHEY and CDR2 is SVGAGI. The CDR3 has 13 amino acids. Trimming cost V 7 bases and J 8 bases, with 17 bases left between them. The table came from immunoSEQ multiplex PCR; TCRdb's copy has only in-frame clones and leaves some out. The data contain 170,000 or so clones, approximately 94% of them singletons. The data were taken from a study of control samples from healthy donors and cancer patients. The chain uses TRBV6-5 and TRBJ1-1; tentative D call: TRBD1 (5 bases). The source material was blood. This clonotype was obtained from a man aged 25-40 years in good health. The CDR3, as DNA: TGTGCCAGCATTTCGGGAACAGGTGGGGAAGCTTTCTTT. Amino acids: CASISGTGGEAFF.